This TCR beta chain is drawn from a study of T-cell reconstitution after alpha-beta-depleted transplantation in children. This clonotype was found many times. Preparation of the TCRbeta library was carried out with unique molecular identifiers. TCRdb re-derived calls from the PCR reads in MiXCR, one entry per CDR3 protein. The sample includes 200,000 to 300,000 distinct CDR3 sequences, more than 10% of them seen just once. Trimming left V 5 bases short and J 2 bases short, with 19 bases between. Germline V gene data show CDR1 as MNHEY and CDR2 as SMNVEV (reference sequence). CDR3 length equals 18 residues.

The rearrangement links TRBV27 to TRBJ1-6, with D perhaps TRBD1 (5 bases). This sample comprised PBMCs from the stem cell graft donor, obtained from the stem cell graft. This clonotype was obtained from a human donor who donated a stem cell graft to a child with acute lymphoblastic leukemia. The CDR3 DNA reads as TGTGCCAGCAGTCCCCGCAGGGTCAACACGCCCTATAATTCACCCCTCCACTTT. Amino acids: CASSPRRVNTPYNSPLHF.